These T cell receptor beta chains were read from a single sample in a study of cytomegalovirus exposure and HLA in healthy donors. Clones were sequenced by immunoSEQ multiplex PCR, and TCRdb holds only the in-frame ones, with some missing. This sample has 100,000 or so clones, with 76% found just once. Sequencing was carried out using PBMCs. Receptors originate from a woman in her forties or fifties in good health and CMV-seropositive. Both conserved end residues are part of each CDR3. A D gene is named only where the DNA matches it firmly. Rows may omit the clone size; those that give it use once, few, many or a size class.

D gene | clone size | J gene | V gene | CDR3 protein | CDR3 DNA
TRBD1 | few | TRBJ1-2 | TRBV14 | CASSQFGGGYYGYTF | TGTGCCAGCAGCCAATTCGGAGGGGGCTACTATGGCTACACCTTC
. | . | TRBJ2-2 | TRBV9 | CASSPGTGSNTGELFF | TGTGCCAGCAGCCCCGGAACAGGATCGAACACCGGGGAGCTGTTTTTT
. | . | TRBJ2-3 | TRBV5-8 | CASSQILTDTQYF | TGTGCCAGCAGCCAAATTCTAACAGATACGCAGTATTTT
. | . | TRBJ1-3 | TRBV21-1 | CASSSRQGAQGNTIYF | TGTGCCAGCAGCAGCCGACAGGGGGCGCAGGGAAACACCATATATTTT
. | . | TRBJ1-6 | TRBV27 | CASSLSRGASYNSPLHF | TGTGCCAGCAGTTTATCGCGGGGAGCGTCCTATAATTCACCCCTCCACTTT
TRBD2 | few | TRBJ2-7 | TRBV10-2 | CASRSGISYEQYF | TGCGCCAGCCGAAGCGGGATTTCCTACGAGCAGTACTTC
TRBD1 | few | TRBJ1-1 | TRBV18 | CASSPRGQEATEAFF | TGTGCCAGCTCACCGAGGGGACAGGAAGCCACTGAAGCTTTCTTT
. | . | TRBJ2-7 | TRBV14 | CASSQYSGPVYEQYF | TGTGCCAGCAGCCAATACAGCGGGCCGGTATACGAGCAGTACTTC
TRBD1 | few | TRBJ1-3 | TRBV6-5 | CASSSRGLGNTIYF | TGTGCCAGCAGTTCCAGGGGGCTTGGAAACACCATATATTTT
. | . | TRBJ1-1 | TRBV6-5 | CASTQPQGAAFF | TGTGCCAGCACCCAACCTCAGGGTGCAGCTTTCTTT
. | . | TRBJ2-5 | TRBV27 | CASSGFVGAGETQYF | TGTGCCAGCAGTGGGTTTGTAGGGGCAGGCGAGACCCAGTACTTC
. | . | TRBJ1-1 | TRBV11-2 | CASSWGRGALNTEAFF | TGTGCCAGCAGCTGGGGCCGGGGGGCCCTGAACACTGAAGCTTTCTTT
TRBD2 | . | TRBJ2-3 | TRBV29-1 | CSVVISGASTDTQYF | TGCAGCGTTGTAATCAGCGGGGCTAGCACAGATACGCAGTATTTT
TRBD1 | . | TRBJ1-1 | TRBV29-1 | CSVHRGGYTEAFF | TGCAGCGTTCACAGGGGTGGCTACACTGAAGCTTTCTTT
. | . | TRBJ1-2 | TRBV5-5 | CASSLEWAVNGYTF | TGTGCCAGCAGCTTGGAGTGGGCTGTAAATGGCTACACCTTC
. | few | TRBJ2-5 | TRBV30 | CAWALREKETQYF | TGTGCCTGGGCGTTGAGGGAGAAAGAGACCCAGTACTTC
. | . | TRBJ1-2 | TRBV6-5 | CASSYSTNGLYGYTF | TGTGCCAGCAGTTACTCAACGAACGGTCTCTATGGCTACACCTTC
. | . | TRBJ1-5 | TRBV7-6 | CASSTSRGFGQPQHF | TGTGCCAGCAGCACCTCCAGGGGCTTCGGTCAGCCCCAGCATTTT
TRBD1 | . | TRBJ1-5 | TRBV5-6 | CASSLFGRGLSNQPQHF | TGTGCCAGCAGCTTGTTCGGCAGGGGGCTAAGCAATCAGCCCCAGCATTTT
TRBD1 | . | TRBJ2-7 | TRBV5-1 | CASSGTAGYEQYF | TGCGCCAGCTCCGGGACAGCAGGCTACGAGCAGTACTTC
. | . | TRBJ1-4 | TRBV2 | CASSYGATNEKLFF | TGTGCCAGCAGTTACGGTGCAACTAATGAAAAACTGTTTTTT
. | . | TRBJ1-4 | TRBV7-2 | CASSLVVAPAGGEKLFF | TGTGCCAGCAGCCTAGTCGTGGCCCCGGCAGGAGGGGAAAAACTGTTTTTT
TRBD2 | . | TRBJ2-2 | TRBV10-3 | CAIRGGYAANTGELFF | TGTGCCATCCGGGGGGGCTATGCGGCGAACACCGGGGAGCTGTTTTTT
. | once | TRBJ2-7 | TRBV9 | CASSVGQGPYEQYF | TGTGCCAGCAGCGTAGGGCAGGGCCCCTACGAGCAGTACTTC
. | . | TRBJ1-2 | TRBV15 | CATSKGQYNYGYTF | TGTGCCACCAGCAAGGGACAATATAACTATGGCTACACCTTC
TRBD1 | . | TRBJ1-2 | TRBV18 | CASSPGQEIYGYTF | TGTGCCAGCTCACCCGGACAGGAGATTTATGGCTACACCTTC
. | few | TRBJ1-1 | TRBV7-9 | CSSSSRGTEAFF | TGTTCCAGCAGCTCAAGGGGGACTGAAGCTTTCTTT
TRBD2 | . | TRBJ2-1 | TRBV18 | CASSPEMREVDNEQFF | TGTGCCAGCTCACCAGAAATGCGGGAGGTCGACAATGAGCAGTTCTTC
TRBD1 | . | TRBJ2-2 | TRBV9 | CASSQPGQSLNTGELFF | TGTGCCAGCAGCCAACCGGGACAGTCGTTGAACACCGGGGAGCTGTTTTTT
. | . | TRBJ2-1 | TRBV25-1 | CASSRPSGVNEQFF | TGTGCCAGCAGCAGACCCTCAGGGGTCAATGAGCAGTTCTTC
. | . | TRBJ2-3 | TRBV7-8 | CASSLGQGPTDTQYF | TGTGCCAGCAGCTTAGGGCAGGGGCCCACAGATACGCAGTATTTT